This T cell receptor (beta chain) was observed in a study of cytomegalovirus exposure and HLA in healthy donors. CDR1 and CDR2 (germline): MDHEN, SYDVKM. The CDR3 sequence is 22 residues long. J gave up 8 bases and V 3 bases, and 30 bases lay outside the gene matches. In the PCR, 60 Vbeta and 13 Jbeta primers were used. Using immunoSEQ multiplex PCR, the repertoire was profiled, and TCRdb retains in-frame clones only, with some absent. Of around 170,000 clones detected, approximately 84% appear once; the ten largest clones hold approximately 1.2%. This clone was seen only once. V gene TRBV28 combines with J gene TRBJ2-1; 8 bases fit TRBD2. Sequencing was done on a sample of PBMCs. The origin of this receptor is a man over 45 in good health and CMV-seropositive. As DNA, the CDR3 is TGTGCCAGCAGTTTCGAGATCCACTTGGCGACTGAGCGGGAGACAGTTTTGGATGAGCAGTTCTTC. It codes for CASSFEIHLATERETVLDEQFF.